The rows below give T cell receptor beta chains drawn from one sample of a study of T-cell reconstitution after alpha-beta-depleted transplantation in children. One entry per CDR3 protein, called by TCRdb with MiXCR from the PCR reads. The sample lists 100,000 to 120,000 distinct CDR3 sequences, 5% to 8% seen once, with approximately 25% in the top ten. Sample: PBMCs, mostly from graft donor cells, taken 360 days after TCRalphabeta/CD19-depleted stem cell transplant. Receptor source: a male patient between 2 and 10 years old who had a stem cell transplant for acute lymphoblastic leukemia, so the T cells may come from the graft donor. CDR3s include the opening cysteine and the closing phenylalanine or tryptophan. The size entry is marked missing in some rows and otherwise reads once, few, many or a size class.

size	V	J	CDR3
few	TRBV28	TRBJ2-7	CASSPALEREALWVQYF
many	TRBV4-2	TRBJ2-5	CASSDRDRGPETQYF
NA	TRBV2	TRBJ2-3	CAISSSREQLRVGDTQYF
many	TRBV9	TRBJ2-6	CASSVESNSGANVLTF
few	TRBV6-2/TRBV6-3	TRBJ1-5	CASSYEGLLWPQHF
many	TRBV28	TRBJ2-1	CASSLSGSYNEQFF
many	TRBV7-9	TRBJ2-7	CASSLPSTSSYEQYF
NA	TRBV9	TRBJ2-1	CASSVEGERYNEQFF
few	TRBV30	TRBJ2-7	CAWSALAPYEQYF
many	TRBV4-2	TRBJ1-6	CASSPQNFLLHF
many	TRBV7-6	TRBJ1-1	CASSYDMNTEAFF
few	TRBV21-1	TRBJ2-2	CASSRPRGQDGELFF
few	TRBV5-5	TRBJ2-7	CASRGGPYEQYF
few	TRBV7-2	TRBJ1-2	CASSLVVGITGLDGYTF
many	TRBV7-9	TRBJ2-7	CASSPENYEQYF
NA	TRBV28	TRBJ2-1	CASREFSYNEQFF
NA	TRBV27	TRBJ2-7	CASRRLAGGVYEQYF
many	TRBV7-9	TRBJ1-1	CASSLVGQGNTEAFF
NA	TRBV28	TRBJ1-2	CASSLKRGRGSGYTF
NA	TRBV7-9	TRBJ2-3	CASGEVQVTDTQYF
many	TRBV9	TRBJ2-2	CASSTTGLGGELFF
few	TRBV7-9	TRBJ1-4	CASSLTGRNEKLFF
many	TRBV20-1	TRBJ2-3	CSARGLQGDTQYF
many	TRBV6-2/TRBV6-3	TRBJ2-1	CASTVAGQGKYNEQFF
many	TRBV7-9	TRBJ2-7	CASSQGQGVHEQYF
NA	TRBV7-2	TRBJ1-2	CASSSRTAFYGYTF
many	TRBV12-3/TRBV12-4	TRBJ2-1	CASSFAAGPRSYNEQFF
many	TRBV27	TRBJ2-1	CASSSPNHNEQFF